This T cell receptor (beta chain) was sequenced in a study of beta chain features in type 1 diabetes. The overall study: Cell yields, gender and age were similar in healthy donors and patients.

The germline V gene encodes CDR1 KGHSH and CDR2 LQKENI. The CDR3 consists of 14 residues. Trimming cost V 2 bases and J 1 base, with 8 bases left between them. On this clone: Its antigen remains unidentified.

Findings of the study overall: The study found moderately but significantly shorter TCRB CDR3s in all four CD4+ subsets of Type 1 diabetes patients. VDJ junctions in type 1 diabetes patients carried more deletions and fewer insertions.

The entirety of the isolated RNA underwent reverse transcription, so expressed TCRB transcripts were sequenced. Clones were sequenced by immunoSEQ multiplex PCR, and TCRdb holds only the in-frame ones, with some missing. This table has 250,000 to 350,000 clones, approximately 16% appearing once. Sequencing was done on a sample of naive CD4+ T cells from blood. The source of this sequence is a man younger than 35 with type 1 diabetes. V is TRBV18 and J is TRBJ1-2; no reliable D call. The CDR3, as DNA: TGTGCCAGCTCACCAAATTCGGTTAACTATGGCTACACCTTC. Amino acids: CASSPNSVNYGYTF. The full variable domain, completed using reference TRBV18 and TRBJ1-2, is NAGVMQNPRHLVRRRGQEARLRCSPMKGHSHVYWYRQLPEEGLKFMVYLQKENIIDESGMPKERFSAEFPKEGPSILRIQQVVRGDSAAYFCASSPNSVNYGYTFGSGTRLTVV.